Listed here are 18 T cell receptor beta chains from one sample, sequenced in a study of T cells in Graves' hyperthyroidism and ophthalmopathy (dated by TCRdb to the late 2010s). The protocol used for the library was multiplex PCR. The sequencing machine was an Illumina HiSeq 2000. Amplification of TCR beta CDR3 regions was carried out from RNA transcripts. For the first round of RT-PCR on the TCR CDR3, the HTBI primer set was used together with the Qiagen OneStep RT-PCR kit. TCRdb reworked the public reads: Q25 trimming with fastp, MiXCR clone assembly, productive beta chains retained. Every CDR3 protein is listed once, alongside the most common genes and DNA of its rows. This sample lists about 400,000 distinct CDR3 sequences; 15% to 17% were detected once. Clones ranked in the top ten supply 11% to 15% of the sample. Sample: blood. The receptors derive from a woman between 18 and 29 years old with Graves' hyperthyroidism.

The chain links TRBV28 to TRBJ1-3; unclear D gene. Per germline, CDR1 MDHEN and CDR2 SYDVKM. V gave up 4 bases and J gave up 0 bases, with 16 bases separating them. This CDR3 spans 17 amino acids. This chain's CDR3 is CASSWIARSLSGNTIYF. CDR3 bases: TGTGCCAGCAGTTGGATAGCCCGCTCACTCTCTGGAAACACCATATATTTT.

The rearrangement joins TRBV4-1 to TRBJ2-4; D may match TRBD1 or TRBD2 (5 bases each). CDR1 MGHRA and CDR2 YSYEKL come from the germline V gene. This CDR3 comprises 14 residues. V gave up 1 base and J gave up 9 bases, with 13 bases separating them. For the CDR3, the DNA is TGCGCCAGCAGCCAAGGAGGGGCAGGGAGCATTCAGTACTTC. Amino acid sequence: CASSQGGAGSIQYF.

This clonotype has just a few counts. The rearrangement uses TRBV4-1 and TRBJ1-2, with 8 bases aligning to TRBD1. The CDR3 contains 16 residues. Germline V gene lookup returns CDR1 MGHRA and CDR2 YSYEKL. V shed 0 bases, J shed 4 bases, and the junction held 7 bases outside the gene matches. CDR3 DNA sequence: TGCGCCAGCAGCCAAGATCGGACAGGGTTTCTCTATGGCTACACCTTC. This translates into CASSQDRTGFLYGYTF.

This clonotype was detected ten times or more. The chain combines TRBV7-2 with TRBJ2-3; D gene unclear. CDR3 length: 13 residues. The germline V and J ends were trimmed by 5 bases and 5 bases, with 11 bases remaining between them. The germline V gene has CDR1 SGHTA and CDR2 FQGNSA. This chain's CDR3 is CASSPFWEDTQYF. As DNA, the CDR3 is TGTGCCAGCAGCCCATTCTGGGAAGATACGCAGTATTTT.

This clonotype appeared many times. V gene TRBV15 combines with J gene TRBJ1-1; D remains unclear. Germline V gene sequence: CDR1 LNHNV, CDR2 YYDKDF (reference sequence). This CDR3 is 17 amino acids long. V lost 2 bases, J lost 3 bases, and 19 bases lay in between. The CDR3 nucleotides read TGTGCCACCAGCAGATCTTTGGCCTCCTACCAAGACACTGAAGCTTTCTTT. Its translation: CATSRSLASYQDTEAFF.

About this clonotype: A junction boundary mismatches the germline segment, possibly from a read error. The chain couples TRBV9 to TRBJ1-1; D not resolved. CDR1 is SGDLS and CDR2 is YYNGEE in the germline V gene. The CDR3 has 13 amino acids. DNA for the CDR3: TGTGCCAGCAGCGTGGGGATGAACGCTGAAGCTTTCTTT. Protein sequence: CASSVGMNAEAFF.

This clonotype appeared a few times. J is TRBJ2-3 and V is TRBV5-6, with TRBD1 matching over 8 bases. The CDR3 length is 17 residues. With V trimmed by 0 bases and J by 1 base, 7 bases remained unmatched. CDR1 and CDR2 (germline): SGHDT, YYEEEE. The CDR3 here is CASSLVSGGWGTDTQYF. CDR3 bases: TGTGCCAGCAGCTTGGTGTCAGGGGGCTGGGGCACAGATACGCAGTATTTT.

A note on this clonotype: A much more abundant neighbour one base away suggests this may be a read error. The V call is TRBV12-5, the J call TRBJ2-3, with D possibly being TRBD1 (6 bases). This CDR3 spans 15 amino acids. Trimming stripped 1 base from V and 1 base from J, with 9 bases between. Per germline, CDR1 LGHNT and CDR2 FRNRAP. CDR3 loop: CASGLGQVGTDTQYF. The CDR3 DNA reads TGTGCTAGTGGTTTGGGACAGGTGGGCACAGATACGCAGTATTTT.

The CDR3 DNA follows: TGTGCCAGCAGTTCCCGGGCAGGCCATAGCTCCTACGAGCAGTACTTC. Translated, it gives CASSSRAGHSSYEQYF. The gene calls are TRBV6-1 and TRBJ2-7, with unresolved D. Germline values: CDR1 MNHNS, CDR2 SASEGT. V lost 5 bases and J lost 0, with 17 bases in between. There are 16 residues in the CDR3.

Only a few counts were recorded for this clonotype. The chain links TRBV4-2 to TRBJ2-7; 9 bases are shared with TRBD2. J gave up 4 bases and V 1 base, and 5 bases lay outside the gene matches. Per germline, CDR1 LGHNA and CDR2 YNFKEQ. The CDR3 is 15 amino acids. CDR3 nucleotide sequence: TGTGCCAGCAGCCAAGCAAGCGGGGGGACTTACGAGCAGTACTTC. It is translated as CASSQASGGTYEQYF.

This clonotype was seen more than once but under ten times. The chain couples TRBV29-1 to TRBJ2-3; D gene uncertain. This CDR3 has 12 residues. The germline CDR1 and CDR2 sequences are SQVTM and ANQGSEA. The ends were cut back, 3 bases at V and 4 bases at J, with 8 bases in the middle. The CDR3 region is CSVEGRADTQYF. The CDR3 DNA sequence: TGCAGCGTTGAGGGCCGGGCAGATACGCAGTATTTT.

This clonotype was detected a few times. The chain carries TRBV2 and TRBJ2-3; TRBD1 aligns across 11 bases. The germline V gene encodes CDR1 SNHLY and CDR2 FYNNEI. The V and J ends lost 8 bases and 5 bases, in that order; junction bases with no gene match: 6. CDR3 length: 14 residues. CDR3 DNA: TGTGCCAGCGTGGACAGGGGGCTTGGAGATACGCAGTATTTT. Amino acid sequence: CASVDRGLGDTQYF.

This clonotype was found many times. The chain joins TRBV29-1 to TRBJ2-1; TRBD2 matches at 10 bases. V lost 6 bases to trimming and J lost 3 bases; unmatched junction nucleotides: 8. Germline loops: CDR1 SQVTM, CDR2 ANQGSEA. The CDR3 totals 15 residues. This CDR3 reads CSVLHPSGSYNEQFF. The CDR3 DNA reads TGCAGCGTCTTGCATCCTAGCGGGAGCTACAATGAGCAGTTCTTC.

This chain uses TRBV10-3 with TRBJ2-7, with D perhaps TRBD2 (5 bases). The CDR3 extends over 12 amino acids. CDR1 and CDR2 from the germline V gene are ENHRY and SYGVKD. Trimming removed 9 bases at V and 5 bases at J, with 14 bases between. In DNA form, the CDR3 reads TGTGCCATTGGACTTGGCTGGGACGAGCAGTACTTC. Amino acid sequence: CAIGLGWDEQYF.

This clonotype was detected many times. The chain is built from TRBV20-1 and TRBJ1-1; D is ambiguous. V lost 2 bases and J lost 3, with 10 bases in between. Germline assignment: CDR1 DFQATT and CDR2 SNEGSKA (reference sequence). This CDR3 region has 13 residues. In DNA, the CDR3 is TGCAGTGCTAGAAGCCTCGCGGACACTGAAGCTTTCTTT. Protein sequence: CSARSLADTEAFF.

This clonotype was recorded at least ten times. The rearrangement joins TRBV28 to TRBJ1-2; D remains ambiguous. Trimming stripped 3 bases from V and 3 bases from J, with 11 bases between. Germline lookup yields CDR1 MDHEN and CDR2 SYDVKM. The CDR3 is 14 amino acids. The CDR3 protein is CASSLGGSDYGYTF. The CDR3, as DNA: TGTGCCAGCAGTTTGGGAGGATCCGACTATGGCTACACCTTC.

V and J are TRBV20-1 and TRBJ2-7; TRBD2 aligns across 7 bases. CDR1 DFQATT and CDR2 SNEGSKA come from the germline V gene (reference sequence). This CDR3 is built from 15 residues. The V segment lost 5 bases and the J segment 2 bases; nucleotides outside the gene matches: 12. The CDR3, as DNA: TGCAGTGCTTCATTCCAGACTAGCATGCCCTACGAGCAGTACTTC. Translating it yields CSASFQTSMPYEQYF.

This clonotype was seen many times. The chain couples TRBV2 to TRBJ1-5, with D tentatively TRBD1 (5 bases). Germline V lookup: CDR1 SNHLY, CDR2 FYNNEI. The CDR3 sequence is 15 residues long. V shed 6 bases and J shed 7 bases, with 19 bases lying between them. The CDR3 coding sequence is TGTGCCAGCAGCCCGGACAAGAACGTCGACCAGCCCCAGCATTTT. Encoded protein: CASSPDKNVDQPQHF.